This is a list of T cell receptor beta chains from one sample in a study of Graves' ophthalmopathy and Graves' hyperthyroidism. TCRdb re-called the multiplex PCR reads with MiXCR, one entry per CDR3 protein. There are over a million distinct CDR3 sequences in the sample; about two fifths occur only once, and 11% lies in the top ten. Sequencing was performed on peripheral blood or thyroid tissue (not recorded which). Receptors were obtained from an adult man with Graves' hyperthyroidism. Each CDR3 is given without its conserved first and last residue. The order of the fields is V gene, J gene, D gene, CDR3 length, CDR3 protein. D genes are given only for firm matches.

V gene: TRBV20-1
J gene: TRBJ1-6
D gene: -
CDR3 length: 17
CDR3 protein: SARDEGGLSINFNSPLH

V gene: TRBV10-3
J gene: TRBJ2-7
D gene: -
CDR3 length: 12
CDR3 protein: AISEKAGTDEQY

V gene: TRBV5-6
J gene: TRBJ1-1
D gene: -
CDR3 length: 14
CDR3 protein: ASSWVPGTTSSKAF

V gene: TRBV5-6
J gene: TRBJ2-6
D gene: -
CDR3 length: 15
CDR3 protein: ASSGEGVLAGANVLT

V gene: TRBV5-1
J gene: TRBJ1-6
D gene: -
CDR3 length: 15
CDR3 protein: ASSLDVGSSYNSPLH

V gene: TRBV2
J gene: TRBJ1-6
D gene: TRBD1
CDR3 length: 14
CDR3 protein: ASSKQQGASGSPLH

V gene: TRBV10-3
J gene: TRBJ1-1
D gene: TRBD1
CDR3 length: 11
CDR3 protein: AIAGTGNDEAF

V gene: TRBV9
J gene: TRBJ2-7
D gene: -
CDR3 length: 13
CDR3 protein: ASSVAGRGDYEQY

V gene: TRBV24-1
J gene: TRBJ1-1
D gene: -
CDR3 length: 10
CDR3 protein: ATSDEESRAF

V gene: TRBV7-9
J gene: TRBJ1-2
D gene: -
CDR3 length: 14
CDR3 protein: ASSLVGGHEYYGYT

V gene: TRBV20-1
J gene: TRBJ1-1
D gene: TRBD1
CDR3 length: 12
CDR3 protein: SAQTGSTNTEAF

V gene: TRBV19
J gene: TRBJ1-1
D gene: TRBD1
CDR3 length: 14
CDR3 protein: ASSIKGQGRNTEAF

V gene: TRBV4-1
J gene: TRBJ1-1
D gene: TRBD1
CDR3 length: 13
CDR3 protein: ASSQDRGRITEAF

V gene: TRBV2
J gene: TRBJ2-5
D gene: TRBD2
CDR3 length: 15
CDR3 protein: ASSEALLAGSQETQY

V gene: TRBV7-8
J gene: TRBJ1-1
D gene: TRBD1
CDR3 length: 15
CDR3 protein: ASSPGGTGWADTEAF

V gene: TRBV10-2
J gene: TRBJ1-5
D gene: TRBD1
CDR3 length: 13
CDR3 protein: ASSEPDRGNQPQH

V gene: TRBV2
J gene: TRBJ1-2
D gene: -
CDR3 length: 15
CDR3 protein: ASSLSLIRRTDYGYT

V gene: TRBV11-2
J gene: TRBJ2-2
D gene: -
CDR3 length: 12
CDR3 protein: ASSDGGTTGELF